These 22 T cell receptor beta chains share one sample of origin, sequenced in a study of cytomegalovirus exposure and HLA in healthy donors. Primers included in the PCR were 60 Vbeta and 13 Jbeta primers. The repertoire was sequenced with immunoSEQ multiplex PCR; TCRdb's copy has only in-frame clones and lacks some. The top ten hold around 4.2% of the sample, which has about 300,000 clones, roughly 88% seen once. The sequenced material came from PBMCs. The receptor source for this set is a man in his forties in good health and CMV-seropositive.

The chain employs TRBV2 and TRBJ1-1; possibly TRBD1 for D (5 bases). V was trimmed by 6 bases and J by 0 bases, leaving 8 bases between them. The CDR3 runs to 13 residues. Looked up from germline, CDR1 is SNHLY and CDR2 is FYNNEI. The CDR3 DNA sequence: TGTGCCAGCAGGGGGCCAATGAACACTGAAGCTTTCTTT. It codes for CASRGPMNTEAFF.

J is TRBJ2-1 and V is TRBV4-1; 7 bases align to TRBD2. Trimming removed 4 bases from V and 13 bases from J; junction bases left unmatched: 4. This CDR3 contains 11 residues. Germline-derived CDR1 and CDR2 are MGHRA and YSYEKL. CDR3 sequence reads: CASSLAGIQFF. The CDR3 coding sequence is TGCGCCAGCAGCCTAGCGGGCATCCAGTTCTTC.

The V call is TRBV28, the J call TRBJ2-7; the match to TRBD1 covers 8 bases. This CDR3 has 14 residues. Germline V gene sequence: CDR1 MDHEN, CDR2 SYDVKM. The J segment lost 1 base and the V segment lost 10 bases, leaving 9 bases of the junction unmatched. CDR3 nucleotides: TGTGCCACCAGACAGGACAGGGATTCCTACGAGCAGTACTTC. It translates to CATRQDRDSYEQYF.

Remarks on this clone: Germline and junction disagree at one end, which may indicate a read error. The CDR3, as DNA: TGTGCCAGCTCAACACCCGGGACAGGTCTCACCGGGGAGCTGTTTTTT. It translates to CASSTPGTGLTGELFF. The chain carries TRBV18 and TRBJ2-2, with 8 bases lining up with TRBD1. The germline V gene has CDR1 KGHSH and CDR2 LQKENI. The CDR3 is made up of 16 amino acids.

The chain joins TRBV7-3 to TRBJ2-7, with 9 bases lining up with TRBD2. The CDR3 runs 15 residues. V shed 5 bases and J 3 bases; nucleotides not matched to a gene: 8. Germline V lookup: CDR1 SGHTA, CDR2 FQGTGA. The CDR3 loop is CASSPQGLADYEQYF. The CDR3 DNA is TGTGCCAGCAGCCCCCAGGGACTAGCAGACTACGAGCAGTACTTC.

J is TRBJ2-7 and V is TRBV28, with D tentatively TRBD2 (6 bases). V was cut by 8 bases and J by 6 bases, with 11 bases left in between. The germline V gene has CDR1 MDHEN and CDR2 SYDVKM. The CDR3 covers 11 residues. CDR3 amino acids: CASGRELEQYF. The CDR3 DNA sequence: TGTGCCAGCGGCCGGGAGCTCGAGCAGTACTTC.

Worth noting for this clone: The junction shows a germline mismatch at one end, possibly a read error. The V and J genes are TRBV7-9 and TRBJ2-7; D gene ambiguous. The CDR3 spans 13 residues. From germline, CDR1 is SEHNR and CDR2 FQNEAQ (reference sequence). CDR3 loop: CSSSFQAVYEQYF. CDR3 nucleotides: TGTTCCAGCAGCTTTCAGGCCGTCTACGAGCAGTACTTC. Together with reference TRBV7-9 and TRBJ2-7, the CDR3 gives the full variable domain: DTGVSQNPRHKITKRGQNVTFRCDPISEHNRLYWYRQTLGQGPEFLTYFQNEAQLEKSRLLSDRFSAERPKGSFSTLEIQRTEQGDSAMYLCSSSFQAVYEQYFGPGTRLTVT.

This clone was counted between two and nine times. The chain combines TRBV6-1 with TRBJ1-1; D possibly corresponds to TRBD1 (6 bases). Deletions cut 5 bases from V and 7 bases from J, with 8 bases between. Germline V CDR1 and CDR2: MNHNS, SASEGT. The CDR3 is 11 residues long. The DNA for the CDR3 is TGTGCCAGCAGTAGGACAGTTGAAGCTTTCTTT. Its translation: CASSRTVEAFF.

V and J are TRBV12-2 and TRBJ1-1. TRBV12-2 is given as a pseudogene. This CDR3 has 14 residues. The CDR3, as DNA: TGTGCAAGTCGATCCCTCCCGGGAGTCACTGAAGCTTTCTTT. This translates into CASRSLPGVTEAFF.

The chain couples TRBV7-9 to TRBJ2-2; TRBD2 agrees at 8 bases. Losses at the gene ends were 0 bases for V and 2 bases for J; bases not matched to a gene: 2. This CDR3 spans 16 amino acids. Germline values: CDR1 SEHNR, CDR2 FQNEAQ (reference sequence). The CDR3 is CASSLAAGVNTGELFF. In DNA, the CDR3 is TGTGCCAGCAGCTTAGCAGCGGGAGTAAACACCGGGGAGCTGTTTTTT.

The chain has TRBV5-4 and TRBJ1-2, with TRBD1 matching 10 bases. The CDR3 loop spans 14 amino acids. CDR1 is SGHNT, CDR2 YYREEE, per germline (reference sequence). J gave up 7 bases and V 0 bases, and 3 bases lay outside the gene matches. Here the CDR3 DNA reads TGTGCCAGCAGCTTGGGACAGGGGGCGGGTGGCTACACCTTC. It is translated as CASSLGQGAGGYTF.

CDR3 residues: CASSLDFGRGAGGYGYTF. The CDR3 DNA sequence: TGTGCCAGCAGCTTAGATTTTGGCCGAGGTGCCGGGGGGTATGGCTACACCTTC. The gene calls are TRBV11-2 and TRBJ1-2; TRBD1 might be the D (5 bases). Germline CDR1 and CDR2: SGHAT and FQNNGV. Trimming pared 0 bases from V and 5 bases from J, leaving 22 bases between. This CDR3 spans 18 amino acids.

Only one count was recorded for this clone. The genes are TRBV18 and TRBJ1-1; TRBD1 aligns across 8 bases. This CDR3 comprises 17 residues. The V gene's germline CDR1 is KGHSH and CDR2 LQKENI. J was trimmed by 4 bases and V by 1 base; bases with no gene match: 11. CDR3 in DNA: TGTGCCAGCTCACCACTATCTGGGCAGGGGGCGCCCACTGAAGCTTTCTTT. Encoded protein: CASSPLSGQGAPTEAFF.

The chain has TRBV29-1 and TRBJ2-5, with 8 bases that match TRBD1. The CDR3 spans 13 residues. Per the germline V gene, CDR1 is SQVTM and CDR2 is ANQGSEA. V lost 6 bases, J lost 5 bases, and 8 bases stayed unmatched. DNA of the CDR3: TGCAGCGTCGCAGGGGGCTATGAGGAGACCCAGTACTTC. As protein: CSVAGGYEETQYF.

This chain connects TRBV5-1 to TRBJ2-2; perhaps TRBD2 as D (6 bases). V gave up 7 bases and J gave up 5 bases, with 27 bases separating them. The CDR3 runs to 18 residues. CDR1 and CDR2 from the germline V gene are SGHRS and YFSETQ. The CDR3: CASSLGGTGFTSTGELFF. The CDR3 nucleotides read TGCGCCAGCTCCCTGGGGGGTACAGGTTTTACATCGACCGGGGAGCTGTTTTTT.

The gene calls are TRBV18 and TRBJ2-7; TRBD1 matches 8 bases. The CDR3 has 15 amino acids. CDR1 is KGHSH, CDR2 LQKENI, per germline. V shed 5 bases, J shed 1 base, and the junction held 7 bases outside the gene matches. DNA for the CDR3: TGTGCCAGCTCAACGGACAGGGCCTATTCCTACGAGCAGTACTTC. This translates into CASSTDRAYSYEQYF.

The rearrangement uses TRBV28 and TRBJ2-7; 9 bases are a match to TRBD1. The trim removed 2 bases at V and 5 bases at J, leaving 19 bases unmatched. The CDR3 consists of 19 residues. Germline loops: CDR1 MDHEN, CDR2 SYDVKM. CDR3 bases: TGTGCCAGCAGTTTACCGACTTCCGGGACAGGGAGGGCTTTCCACGAGCAGTACTTC. Protein: CASSLPTSGTGRAFHEQYF.

V usage is TRBV6-6 and J usage is TRBJ2-3, with TRBD1 matching over 10 bases. Germline values: CDR1 MNHNY, CDR2 SVGAGI (reference sequence). The ends lost 0 bases at V and 4 bases at J; junction bases unmatched: 1. This CDR3 has 15 residues. Here the CDR3 reads CASSYSGTGADTQYF. DNA for the CDR3: TGTGCCAGCAGTTACTCCGGGACAGGGGCAGATACGCAGTATTTT.

On this clone itself: Other DNA sequences in this specimen translate into the identical CDR3. The V and J genes are TRBV9 and TRBJ2-1; 9 bases align to TRBD2. Per the germline V gene, CDR1 is SGDLS and CDR2 is YYNGEE. This CDR3 is 14 amino acids long. The V gene end was trimmed by 0 bases and the J gene end by 9 bases; junction bases not matched to a gene: 4. CDR3 residues: CASSVVAGAGEQFF. CDR3 sequence (DNA): TGTGCCAGCAGCGTAGTAGCGGGAGCGGGTGAGCAGTTCTTC.

J is TRBJ2-7 and V is TRBV6-6; 8 bases line up with TRBD2. Germline V gene lookup returns CDR1 MNHNY and CDR2 SVGAGI (reference sequence). This CDR3 has 14 amino acids. The V gene end was trimmed by 0 bases and the J gene end by 4 bases; junction bases not matched to a gene: 2. The DNA of the CDR3 is TGTGCCAGCAGTTACTCTAGCGGGATGTACGAGCAGTACTTC. It encodes CASSYSSGMYEQYF.

J is TRBJ2-1 and V is TRBV27; 8 nucleotides align to TRBD1. V lost 3 bases, J lost 3 bases, and 7 bases stayed unmatched. Germline-derived CDR1 and CDR2 are MNHEY and SMNVEV (reference sequence). The CDR3 totals 16 residues. CDR3 loop: CASSFIPTGDYNEQFF. The CDR3 DNA reads TGTGCCAGCAGTTTTATCCCGACAGGGGACTACAATGAGCAGTTCTTC.

The chain carries TRBV19 and TRBJ2-4; D gene unclear. This CDR3 contains 11 residues. Germline V lookup: CDR1 LNHDA, CDR2 SQIVND (reference sequence). Trimming pared 3 bases from V and 7 bases from J, leaving 4 bases between. CDR3: CASSMSNIQYF. CDR3 nucleotides: TGTGCCAGTAGTATGTCTAACATTCAGTACTTC.